The clone carrying this TCR beta chain came up a few times. These data originate in a study of CD8 T cells in Susac syndrome. RNA in amounts of roughly 0.5 to 1 ug was reverse transcribed with random hexamers. Multiplex PCR with immunoSEQ amplified the TCR beta CDR3 across 54 Vbeta and 13 Jbeta. TCRdb re-called the immunoSEQ multiplex PCR reads with MiXCR, one entry per CDR3 protein. This table has 240,000 or so distinct CDR3 sequences, 90% to 96% appearing once. Negative isolation was used for CD8+ and CD4+ T cells, and FACS enrichment was applied to TEMRA cells. Trimming stripped 2 bases from V and 8 bases from J, with 15 bases between. Looked up from germline, CDR1 is GTSNPN and CDR2 is SVGIG (reference sequence). The CDR3 is made up of 13 amino acids.

The receptor's source is a human donor with Susac syndrome. The source material was CD4+ T cells from PBMCs. The rearrangement uses TRBV30 and TRBJ1-2, with D unresolved. CDR3 sequence: CAWSTTQGVGYTF. The DNA for the CDR3 is TGTGCCTGGAGTACCACGCAAGGCGTCGGCTACACCTTC.